One TCR beta chain is described in this entry. Its antigen remains unidentified. Profiling relied on immunoSEQ multiplex PCR, and the TCRdb table lists in-frame clones only, not all of them. The data contain about 49,000 clones, approximately 76% of them singletons. V dropped 4 bases and J dropped 7; count of bases not matched to a gene: 21. CDR3 length equals 19 residues. CDR1 and CDR2 (germline): SEHNR, FQNEAQ (reference sequence). The data are from a study of radiotherapy plus CTLA-4 blockade in lung cancer. Broader study findings: Blood saw expansion of tumor-derived TCR clones after radiotherapy plus ipilimumab. Reports identified early blood T cell clone dynamics, with interferon-beta, as the best response predictor.

Specimen: peripheral blood, collected from a patient treated with radiotherapy plus ipilimumab. The J gene is TRBJ1-4, the V gene TRBV7-9; TRBD1 aligns across 7 bases. This TCR derives from a human donor with non-small cell lung cancer who had stable disease on radiotherapy plus ipilimumab. The CDR3 loop is CASSSIQGRGLLRGEKLFF. DNA for the CDR3: TGTGCCAGCAGCTCCATACAGGGGCGGGGACTCCTGAGGGGTGAAAAACTGTTTTTT.